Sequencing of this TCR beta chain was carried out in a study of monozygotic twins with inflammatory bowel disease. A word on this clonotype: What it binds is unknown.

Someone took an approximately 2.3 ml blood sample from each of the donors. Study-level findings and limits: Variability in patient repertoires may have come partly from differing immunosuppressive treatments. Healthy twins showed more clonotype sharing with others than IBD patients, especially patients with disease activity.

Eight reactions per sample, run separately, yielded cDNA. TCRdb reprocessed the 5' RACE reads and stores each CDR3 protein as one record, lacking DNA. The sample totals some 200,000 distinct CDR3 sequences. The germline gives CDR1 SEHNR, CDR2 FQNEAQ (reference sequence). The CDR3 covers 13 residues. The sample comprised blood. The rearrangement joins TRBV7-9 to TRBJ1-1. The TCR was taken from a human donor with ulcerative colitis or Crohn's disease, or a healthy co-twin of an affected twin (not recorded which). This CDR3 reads CASSFAVNTEAFF.